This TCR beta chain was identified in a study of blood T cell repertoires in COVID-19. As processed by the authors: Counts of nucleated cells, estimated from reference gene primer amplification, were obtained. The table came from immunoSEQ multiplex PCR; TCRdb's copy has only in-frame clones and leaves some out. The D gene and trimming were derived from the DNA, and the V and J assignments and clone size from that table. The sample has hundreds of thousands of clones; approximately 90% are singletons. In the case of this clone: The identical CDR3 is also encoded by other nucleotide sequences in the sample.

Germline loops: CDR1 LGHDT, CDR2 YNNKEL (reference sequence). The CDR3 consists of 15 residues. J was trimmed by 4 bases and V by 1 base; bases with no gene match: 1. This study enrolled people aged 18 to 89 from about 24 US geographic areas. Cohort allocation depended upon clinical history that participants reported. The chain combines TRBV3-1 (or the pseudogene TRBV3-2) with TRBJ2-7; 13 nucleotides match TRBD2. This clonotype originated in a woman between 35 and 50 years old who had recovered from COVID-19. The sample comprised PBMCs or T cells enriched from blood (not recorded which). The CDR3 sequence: CASSQGTSGSYEQYF. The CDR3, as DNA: TGTGCCAGCAGCCAAGGGACTAGCGGGAGTTACGAGCAGTACTTC.